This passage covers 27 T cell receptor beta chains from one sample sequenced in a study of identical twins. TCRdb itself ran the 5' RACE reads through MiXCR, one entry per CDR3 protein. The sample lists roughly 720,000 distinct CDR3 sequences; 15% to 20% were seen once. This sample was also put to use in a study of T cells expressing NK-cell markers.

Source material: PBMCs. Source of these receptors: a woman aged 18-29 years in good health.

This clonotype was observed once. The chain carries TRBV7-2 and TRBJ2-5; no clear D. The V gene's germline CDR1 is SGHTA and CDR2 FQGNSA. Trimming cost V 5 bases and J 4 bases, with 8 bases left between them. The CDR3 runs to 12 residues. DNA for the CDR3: TGTGCCAGCAGCCGGTGGGGAGAGACCCAGTACTTC. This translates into CASSRWGETQYF.

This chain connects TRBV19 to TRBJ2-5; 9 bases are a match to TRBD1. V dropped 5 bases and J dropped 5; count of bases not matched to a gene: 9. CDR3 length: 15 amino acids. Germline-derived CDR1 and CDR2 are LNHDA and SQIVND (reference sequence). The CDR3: CASSVTGGVQETQYF. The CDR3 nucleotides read TGTGCCAGTAGTGTAACAGGGGGCGTCCAGGAGACCCAGTACTTC.

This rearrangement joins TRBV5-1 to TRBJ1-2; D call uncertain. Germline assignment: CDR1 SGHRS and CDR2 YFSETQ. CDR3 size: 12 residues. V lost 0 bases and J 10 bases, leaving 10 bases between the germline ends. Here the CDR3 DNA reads TGCGCCAGCAGCTTGGGGTCCGCCGACTACACCTTC. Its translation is CASSLGSADYTF.

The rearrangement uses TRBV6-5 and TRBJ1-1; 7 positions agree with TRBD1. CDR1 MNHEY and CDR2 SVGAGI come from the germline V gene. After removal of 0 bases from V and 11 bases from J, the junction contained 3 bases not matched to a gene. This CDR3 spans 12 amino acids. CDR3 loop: CASSYSRGFAFF. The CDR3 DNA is TGTGCCAGCAGTTACTCCAGGGGGTTTGCTTTCTTT.

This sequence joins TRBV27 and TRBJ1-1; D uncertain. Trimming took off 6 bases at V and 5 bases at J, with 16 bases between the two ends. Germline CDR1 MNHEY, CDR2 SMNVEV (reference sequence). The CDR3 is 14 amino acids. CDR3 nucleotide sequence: TGTGCCAGCAGACCCTTCTCACCTACGACTGAAGCTTTCTTT. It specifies CASRPFSPTTEAFF.

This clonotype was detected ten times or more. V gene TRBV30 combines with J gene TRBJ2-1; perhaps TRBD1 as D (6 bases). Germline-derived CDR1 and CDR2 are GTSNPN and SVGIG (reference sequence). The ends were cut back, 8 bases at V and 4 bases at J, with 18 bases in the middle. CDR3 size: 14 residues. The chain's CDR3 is CARRQGNRYNEQFF. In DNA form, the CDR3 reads TGTGCCAGAAGGCAGGGGAACCGATACAATGAGCAGTTCTTC.

The chain's CDR3 is CASSAQGQDGELFF. CDR3 bases: TGTGCCAGCAGCGCACAGGGGCAGGACGGGGAGCTGTTTTTT. This rearrangement joins TRBV7-9 to TRBJ2-2, with 7 bases fitting TRBD1. This CDR3 is 14 amino acids long. Losses at the gene ends were 5 bases for V and 7 bases for J; bases not matched to a gene: 7. Germline CDR1 SEHNR, CDR2 FQNEAQ (reference sequence).

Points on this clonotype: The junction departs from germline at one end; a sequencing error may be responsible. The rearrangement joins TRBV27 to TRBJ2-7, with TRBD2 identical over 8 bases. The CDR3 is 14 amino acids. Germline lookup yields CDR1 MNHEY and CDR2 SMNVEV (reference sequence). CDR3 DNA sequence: TGTGCCAGCAGTTTTCGACAGCGGGGGCTCGAGCTGTACTTC. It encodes CASSFRQRGLELYF.

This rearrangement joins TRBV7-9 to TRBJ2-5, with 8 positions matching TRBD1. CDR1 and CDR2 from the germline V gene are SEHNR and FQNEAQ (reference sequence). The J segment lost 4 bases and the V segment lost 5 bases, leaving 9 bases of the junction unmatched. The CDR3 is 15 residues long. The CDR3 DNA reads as TGTGCCAGCAGCGCGGTCGGACAGGGACGAGAGACCCAGTACTTC. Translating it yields CASSAVGQGRETQYF.

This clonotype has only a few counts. The CDR3 spells CASSQAVLSYEQYF. CDR3 in DNA: TGTGCCAGCAGCCAAGCGGTTCTCTCCTACGAGCAGTACTTC. This chain joins TRBV6-1 and TRBJ2-7, with D possibly TRBD2 on 5 matching bases. From germline, CDR1 is MNHNS and CDR2 SASEGT. V lost 6 bases, J lost 0 bases, and 12 bases lay in between. The CDR3 consists of 14 residues.

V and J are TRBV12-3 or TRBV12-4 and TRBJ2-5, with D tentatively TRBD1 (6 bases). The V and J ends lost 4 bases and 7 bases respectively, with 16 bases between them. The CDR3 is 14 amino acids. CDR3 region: CASSSSAGAGTQYF. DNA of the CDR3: TGTGCCAGCAGTTCCTCGGCAGGGGCCGGGACCCAGTACTTC.

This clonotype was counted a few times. In DNA form, the CDR3 reads TGTGCTAGTGCTGAGGGACAGAGCACAGATACGCAGTATTTT. It yields the protein CASAEGQSTDTQYF. The chain links TRBV12-5 to TRBJ2-3; 7 bases are a match to TRBD1. The trim removed 7 bases at V and 0 bases at J, leaving 4 bases unmatched. Germline V CDR1 and CDR2: LGHNT, FRNRAP. This CDR3 has 14 amino acids.

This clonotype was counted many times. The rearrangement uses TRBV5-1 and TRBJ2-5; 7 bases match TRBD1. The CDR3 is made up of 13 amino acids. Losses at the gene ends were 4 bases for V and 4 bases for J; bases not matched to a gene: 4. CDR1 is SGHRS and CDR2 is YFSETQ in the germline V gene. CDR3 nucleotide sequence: TGCGCCAGCAGCCCCCGGACAGGAGAGACCCAGTACTTC. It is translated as CASSPRTGETQYF.

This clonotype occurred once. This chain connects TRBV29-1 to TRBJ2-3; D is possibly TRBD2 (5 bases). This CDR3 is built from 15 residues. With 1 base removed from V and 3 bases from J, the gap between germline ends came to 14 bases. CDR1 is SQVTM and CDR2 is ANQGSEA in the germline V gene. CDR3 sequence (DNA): TGCAGCGTTGAAGGCGGCCTAGCCTCTACAGATACGCAGTATTTT. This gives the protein CSVEGGLASTDTQYF.

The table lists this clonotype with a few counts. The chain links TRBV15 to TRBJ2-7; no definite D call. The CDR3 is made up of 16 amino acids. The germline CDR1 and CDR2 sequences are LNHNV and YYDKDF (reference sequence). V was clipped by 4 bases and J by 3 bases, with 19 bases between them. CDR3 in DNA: TGTGCCACCAGCACTCTGCCGGGCAAGAAATTCTACGAGCAGTACTTC. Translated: CATSTLPGKKFYEQYF.

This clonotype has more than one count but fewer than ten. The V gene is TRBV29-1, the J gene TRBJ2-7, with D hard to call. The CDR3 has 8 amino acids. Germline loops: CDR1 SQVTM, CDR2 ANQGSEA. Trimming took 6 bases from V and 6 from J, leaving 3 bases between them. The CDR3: CSVLEQYF. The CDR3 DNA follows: TGCAGCGTCCTCGAGCAGTACTTC.

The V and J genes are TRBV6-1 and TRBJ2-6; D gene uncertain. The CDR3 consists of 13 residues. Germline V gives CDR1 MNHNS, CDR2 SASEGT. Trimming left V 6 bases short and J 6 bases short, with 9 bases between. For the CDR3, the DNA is TGTGCCAGCAGAATCCTTGAGGCCAACGTCCTGACTTTC. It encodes CASRILEANVLTF.

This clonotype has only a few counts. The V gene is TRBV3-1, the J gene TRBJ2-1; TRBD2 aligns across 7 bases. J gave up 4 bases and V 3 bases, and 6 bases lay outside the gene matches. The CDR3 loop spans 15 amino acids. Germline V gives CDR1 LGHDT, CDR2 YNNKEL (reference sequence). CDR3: CASSQVLAEYNEQFF. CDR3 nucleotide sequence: TGTGCCAGCAGCCAGGTCCTAGCGGAGTACAATGAGCAGTTCTTC.

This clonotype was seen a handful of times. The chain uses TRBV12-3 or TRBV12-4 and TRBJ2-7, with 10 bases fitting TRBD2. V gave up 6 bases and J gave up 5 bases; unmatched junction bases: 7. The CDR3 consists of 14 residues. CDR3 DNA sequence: TGTGCCAGCAGATTAACTAGCGGGGAGAACGAGCAGTACTTC. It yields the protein CASRLTSGENEQYF.

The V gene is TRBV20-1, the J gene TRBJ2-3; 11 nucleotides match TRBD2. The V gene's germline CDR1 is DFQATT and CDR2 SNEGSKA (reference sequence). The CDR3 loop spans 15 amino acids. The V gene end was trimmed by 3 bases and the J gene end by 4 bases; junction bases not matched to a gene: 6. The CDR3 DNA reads TGCAGTGCTAGGCAGACTAGCGGGAACCCAGATACGCAGTATTTT. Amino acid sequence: CSARQTSGNPDTQYF.

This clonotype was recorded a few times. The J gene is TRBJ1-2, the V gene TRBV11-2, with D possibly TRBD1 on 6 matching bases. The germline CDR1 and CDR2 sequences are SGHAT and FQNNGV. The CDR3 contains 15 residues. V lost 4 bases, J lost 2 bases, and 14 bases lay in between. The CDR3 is CASSSRGTPNYGYTF. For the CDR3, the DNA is TGTGCCAGCAGCTCTAGGGGGACACCGAACTATGGCTACACCTTC.

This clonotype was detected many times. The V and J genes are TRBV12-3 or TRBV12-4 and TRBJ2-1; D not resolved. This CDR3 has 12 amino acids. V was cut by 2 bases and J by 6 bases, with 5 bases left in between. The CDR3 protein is CASSLSRNEQFF. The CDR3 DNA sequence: TGTGCCAGCAGTTTATCGCGCAATGAGCAGTTCTTC.

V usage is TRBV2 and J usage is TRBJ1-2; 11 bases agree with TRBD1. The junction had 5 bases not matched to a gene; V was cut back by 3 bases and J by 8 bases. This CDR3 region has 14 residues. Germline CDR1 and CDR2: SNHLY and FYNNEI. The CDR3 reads CASSDPGTGGGYTF. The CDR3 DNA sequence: TGTGCCAGCAGTGACCCGGGGACAGGGGGAGGCTACACCTTC.

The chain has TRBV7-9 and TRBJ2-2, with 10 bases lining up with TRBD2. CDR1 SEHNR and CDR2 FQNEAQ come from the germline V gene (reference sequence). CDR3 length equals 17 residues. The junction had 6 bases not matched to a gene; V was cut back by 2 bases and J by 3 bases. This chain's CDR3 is CASSLSLAGDYTGELFF. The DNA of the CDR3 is TGTGCCAGCAGCTTAAGCCTAGCGGGGGACTACACCGGGGAGCTGTTTTTT.

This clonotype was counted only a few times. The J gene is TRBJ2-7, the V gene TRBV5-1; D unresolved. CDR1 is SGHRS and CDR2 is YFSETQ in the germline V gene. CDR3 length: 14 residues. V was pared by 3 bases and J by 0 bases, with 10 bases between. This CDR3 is CASSSDLDSYEQYF. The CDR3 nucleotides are TGCGCCAGCAGCTCCGACTTAGACTCCTACGAGCAGTACTTC.

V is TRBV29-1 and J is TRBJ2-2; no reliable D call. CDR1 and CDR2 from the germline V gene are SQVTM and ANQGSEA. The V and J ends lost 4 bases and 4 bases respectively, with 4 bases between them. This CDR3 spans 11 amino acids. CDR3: CSVVLTGELFF. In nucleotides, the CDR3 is TGCAGCGTTGTTCTCACCGGGGAGCTGTTTTTT.

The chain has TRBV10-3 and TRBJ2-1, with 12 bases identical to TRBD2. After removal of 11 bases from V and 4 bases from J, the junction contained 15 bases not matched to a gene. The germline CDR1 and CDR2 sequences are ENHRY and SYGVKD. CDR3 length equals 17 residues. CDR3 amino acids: CAGSRLAGGSVYNEQFF. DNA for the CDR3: TGTGCCGGGTCGCGGCTAGCGGGGGGGTCGGTTTACAATGAGCAGTTCTTC.